There are a few counts of the clone carrying this T cell receptor beta chain. The antigen is undetermined. TCRdb redid the calling of the 5' RACE reads with MiXCR, one entry per CDR3 protein. The data show over 550,000 distinct CDR3 sequences, under 8.5% seen once. The sample originates from a study of identical twins. Study-level results: Conclusions rested on cross-sectional statistics rather than following the same donors. The study found that models underestimated out-of-frame TCR alpha sharing in monozygotic twins. Insertions were fewer in abundant cord blood beta clonotypes, whereas memory repertoires showed none of this pattern. Sequences that were out-of-frame, alpha and twin-shared displayed an excess of low generation probability.

These same data were also listed under a study on yellow fever vaccine responses in identical twins.

The TCR was taken from a woman aged 18-29 years in good health. The sample comprised PBMCs.

CDR3 protein: CSVVGYSGGTSTDTQYF. The CDR3 nucleotides are TGCAGCGTTGTAGGCTATTCGGGGGGCACTAGCACAGATACGCAGTATTTT. V and J are TRBV29-1 and TRBJ2-3, with TRBD2 as a possible D gene (7 bases). Germline V gives CDR1 SQVTM, CDR2 ANQGSEA. Trimming removed 4 bases from V and 0 bases from J, with 20 bases in between. CDR3 size: 17 residues.